This TCR beta chain was sequenced for a study of T cells in Graves' hyperthyroidism and ophthalmopathy. Study-wide points: The model forecast ophthalmopathy, anticipating it by a median roughly 6 months before onset. Expanded thyroid clonotypes (above 0.001) were mostly also found in blood.

Regions amplified from RNA transcripts were the TCR beta CDR3 regions. A set of HTBI primers served as the primers for a first-round RT-PCR of the TCR CDR3. TCRdb re-analysed the multiplex PCR reads in MiXCR, keeping a single row per CDR3 protein. Of over 500,000 distinct CDR3 sequences in the sample, about 16% were seen once. The CDR3 contains 15 residues. CDR1 is MNHNS, CDR2 SASEGT, per germline. Trimming cost V 6 bases and J 3 bases; bases outside gene matches: 7. This clonotype was detected many times. Its target is unknown. Pregnant or lactating patients were excluded, as were those with uncontrolled infection or other autoimmune disease.

Sequenced: blood. This clonotype was sampled from a woman between 25 and 40 years old with Graves' ophthalmopathy. The genes are TRBV6-1 and TRBJ2-3; 9 nucleotides align to TRBD1. This chain's CDR3 is CASSPGQGETDTQYF. The CDR3 nucleotides read TGTGCCAGCAGCCCGGGACAGGGAGAAACAGATACGCAGTATTTT.